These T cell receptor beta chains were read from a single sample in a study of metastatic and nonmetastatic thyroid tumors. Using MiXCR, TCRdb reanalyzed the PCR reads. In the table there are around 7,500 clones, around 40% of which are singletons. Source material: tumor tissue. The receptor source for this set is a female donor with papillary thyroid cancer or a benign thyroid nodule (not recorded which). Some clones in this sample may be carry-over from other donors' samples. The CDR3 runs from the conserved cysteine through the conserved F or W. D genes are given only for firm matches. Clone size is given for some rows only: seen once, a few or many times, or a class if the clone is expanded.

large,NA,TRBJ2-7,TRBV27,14,CASSLTWDHYEQYF,TGTGCCAGCAGTTTAACCTGGGACCACTACGAGCAGTACTTC
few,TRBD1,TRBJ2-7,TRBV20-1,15,CSARPLGQGHYEQYF,TGCAGTGCTAGGCCCCTAGGACAGGGCCACTACGAGCAGTACTTC
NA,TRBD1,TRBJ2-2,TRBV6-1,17,CASRRERTGGLTGELFF,TGTGCCAGCAGAAGAGAACGGACAGGGGGTTTGACCGGGGAGCTGTTTTTT
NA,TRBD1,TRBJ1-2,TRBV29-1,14,CSAKTGTGGSGYTF,TGCAGCGCAAAAACCGGGACAGGGGGTTCTGGCTACACCTTC
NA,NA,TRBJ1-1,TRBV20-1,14,CSARGRRRNTEAFF,TGCAGTGCCCGAGGGAGGCGGAGGAACACTGAAGCTTTCTTT
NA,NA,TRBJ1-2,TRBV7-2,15,CASSLTGNFNYFYTF,TGTGCCAGCAGCTTGACAGGAAACTTTAACTATTTCTACACCTTC
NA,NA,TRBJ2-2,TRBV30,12,CAWSDRAGELFF,TGTGCCTGGAGCGACCGGGCCGGGGAGCTGTTTTTT
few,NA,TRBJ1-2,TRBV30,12,CAWSVGARGYTF,TGTGCCTGGAGTGTAGGGGCGAGGGGCTACACCTTC
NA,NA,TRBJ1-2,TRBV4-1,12,CASSQVGAGYTF,TGCGCCAGCAGCCAAGTAGGGGCCGGCTACACCTTC
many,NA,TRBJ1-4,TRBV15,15,CATSRDSGGDEKLFF,TGTGCCACCAGCAGAGATTCCGGGGGCGACGAAAAACTGTTTTTT
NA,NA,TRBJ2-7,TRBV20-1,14,CSARSGGASYEQYF,TGCAGTGCTAGATCAGGCGGGGCCTCCTACGAGCAGTACTTC
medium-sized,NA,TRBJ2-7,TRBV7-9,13,CASSLERAGGQYF,TGTGCCAGCAGCTTAGAACGTGCTGGTGGGCAGTACTTC
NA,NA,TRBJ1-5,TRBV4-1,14,CASSLQGEGQPQHF,TGCGCCAGCAGCCTACAGGGTGAAGGACAGCCCCAGCATTTT
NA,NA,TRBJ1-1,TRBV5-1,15,CASSLAQGSRTEAFF,TGCGCCAGCAGCTTGGCCCAGGGGAGTCGGACTGAAGCTTTCTTT
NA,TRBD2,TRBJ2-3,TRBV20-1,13,CSARGGGSNTQYF,TGCAGTGCTAGAGGCGGGGGGTCGAATACGCAGTATTTT
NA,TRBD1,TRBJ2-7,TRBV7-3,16,CASSLRGGTGYYEQYF,TGTGCCAGCAGCTTAAGGGGCGGGACAGGTTACTACGAGCAGTACTTC
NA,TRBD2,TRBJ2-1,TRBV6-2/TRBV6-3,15,CASSYLAGAYNEQFF,TGTGCCAGCAGTTACTTAGCGGGAGCGTACAATGAGCAGTTCTTC
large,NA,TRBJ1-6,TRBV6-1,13,CASIGGLHSPLHF,TGTGCCAGCATAGGCGGACTACATTCACCCCTCCACTTT
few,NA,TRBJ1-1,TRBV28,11,CASSSAMGHFF,TGTGCCAGCAGTTCCGCAATGGGACACTTCTTT
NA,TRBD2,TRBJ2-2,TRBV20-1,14,CSAKTSGNTGELFF,TGCAGTGCCAAGACTAGCGGGAACACCGGGGAGCTGTTTTTT
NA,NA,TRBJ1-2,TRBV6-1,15,CASIPLTGHNGGYTF,TGTGCCAGCATTCCTTTGACAGGCCACAACGGTGGCTACACCTTC
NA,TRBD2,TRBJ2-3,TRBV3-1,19,CASSQYGTSGRRGTDTQYF,TGTGCCAGCAGCCAATACGGGACTAGCGGGAGGAGGGGCACAGATACGCAGTATTTT
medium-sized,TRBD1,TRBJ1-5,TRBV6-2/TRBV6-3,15,CASTRTGMSNQPQHF,TGTGCCAGCACCCGGACAGGGATGAGCAATCAGCCCCAGCATTTT
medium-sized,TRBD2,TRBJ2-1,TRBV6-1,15,CASSGLAGDYNEQFF,TGTGCCAGCAGCGGACTAGCGGGAGACTACAATGAGCAGTTCTTC
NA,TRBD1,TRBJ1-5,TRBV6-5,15,CASSSTGGYNQPQHF,TGTGCCAGCAGTTCCACAGGGGGGTACAATCAGCCCCAGCATTTT
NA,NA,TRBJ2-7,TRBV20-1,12,CSARVGPHEQYF,TGCAGTGCTAGAGTTGGACCACACGAGCAGTACTTC
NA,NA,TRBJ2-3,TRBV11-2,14,CASSSGLTTDTQYF,TGTGCCAGCAGCTCGGGACTCACCACAGATACGCAGTATTTT
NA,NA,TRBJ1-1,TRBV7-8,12,CASSSDSVEAFF,TGTGCCAGCAGCTCGGACAGCGTGGAAGCTTTCTTT
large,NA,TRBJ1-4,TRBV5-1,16,CASMRTPGQLNEKLFF,TGCGCCAGCATGAGGACGCCGGGTCAGCTTAATGAAAAACTGTTTTTT
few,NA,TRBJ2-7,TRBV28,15,CASSLKFTGIYEQYF,TGTGCCAGCAGTTTAAAATTTACAGGGATCTACGAGCAGTACTTC
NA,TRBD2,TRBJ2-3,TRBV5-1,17,CASSRGLAGGDADTQYF,TGCGCCAGCAGCAGGGGACTAGCGGGAGGGGATGCAGATACGCAGTATTTT
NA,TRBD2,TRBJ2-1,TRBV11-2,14,CASSPLAGEDEQFF,TGTGCCAGCAGCCCACTAGCGGGAGAGGATGAGCAGTTCTTC
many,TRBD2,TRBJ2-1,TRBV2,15,CASRPGLALHNEQFF,TGTGCCAGCAGGCCGGGACTAGCGCTACACAATGAGCAGTTCTTC
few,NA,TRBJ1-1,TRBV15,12,CATSRDYREAFF,TGTGCCACCAGCAGAGATTATAGGGAAGCTTTCTTT
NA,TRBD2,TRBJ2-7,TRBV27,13,CASSLLAEYEQYF,TGTGCCAGCAGTTTACTAGCGGAATACGAGCAGTACTTC
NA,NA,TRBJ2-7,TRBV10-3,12,CAISEQGYEQYF,TGTGCCATCAGTGAGCAGGGCTACGAGCAGTACTTC
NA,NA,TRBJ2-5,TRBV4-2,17,CASSTSPGTQYQETQYF,TGTGCCAGCAGCACCTCCCCCGGGACACAGTACCAAGAGACCCAGTACTTC
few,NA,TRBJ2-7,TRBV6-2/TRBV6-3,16,CASSYSIKTYISEQYF,TGTGCCAGCAGTTACTCGATCAAGACCTACATCTCCGAGCAGTACTTC
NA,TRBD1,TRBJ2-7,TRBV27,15,CASSLSGGAPYEQYF,TGTGCCAGCAGTCTATCAGGGGGCGCTCCCTACGAGCAGTACTTC
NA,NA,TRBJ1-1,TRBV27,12,CATFHGNTEAFF,TGTGCCACCTTTCACGGGAACACTGAAGCTTTCTTT
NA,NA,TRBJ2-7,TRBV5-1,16,CASIFSVAETPYEQYF,TGCGCCAGCATCTTTTCTGTAGCAGAAACACCCTACGAGCAGTACTTC
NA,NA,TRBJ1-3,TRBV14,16,CASSPLGGGRGNTIYF,TGTGCCAGCAGCCCCCTTGGTGGGGGACGTGGAAACACCATATATTTT
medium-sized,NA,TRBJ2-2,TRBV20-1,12,CSPERNTGELFF,TGCAGTCCAGAGAGGAACACCGGGGAGCTGTTTTTT
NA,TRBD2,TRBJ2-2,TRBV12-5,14,CASQAGGSTGELFF,TGTGCTAGCCAAGCGGGAGGAAGCACCGGGGAGCTGTTTTTT
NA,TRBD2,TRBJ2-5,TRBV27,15,CASSPAGGPWETQYF,TGCGCCAGCAGTCCAGCGGGAGGGCCTTGGGAGACCCAGTACTTC
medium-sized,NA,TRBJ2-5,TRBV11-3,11,CASSFRETQYF,TGTGCCAGCAGCTTTCGGGAGACCCAGTACTTC
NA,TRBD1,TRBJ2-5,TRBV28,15,CASSLQGVLDRTQYF,TGTGCCAGCAGTCTACAGGGGGTATTAGATAGGACCCAGTACTTC
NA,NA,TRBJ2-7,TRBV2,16,CAISEAVTVKGYEQYF,TGTGCCATCAGTGAAGCGGTAACGGTCAAAGGGTACGAGCAGTACTTC
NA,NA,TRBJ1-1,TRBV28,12,CASSLPYTEAFF,TGTGCCAGCAGTTTACCTTACACTGAAGCTTTCTTT
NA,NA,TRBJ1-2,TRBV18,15,CASSPPMPGLYGYTF,TGTGCCAGCTCACCACCGATGCCAGGTCTCTATGGCTACACCTTC
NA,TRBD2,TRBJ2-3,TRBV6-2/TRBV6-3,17,CASSFVTSGRFNDTQYF,TGTGCCAGCAGTTTCGTGACTAGCGGGAGGTTCAACGATACGCAGTATTTT
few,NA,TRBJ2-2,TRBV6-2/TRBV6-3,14,CASKGGLHTGELFF,TGTGCCAGCAAAGGAGGGTTACACACCGGGGAGCTGTTTTTT
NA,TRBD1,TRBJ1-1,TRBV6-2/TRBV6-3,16,CASSTPPRGRRTVAFF,TGTGCCAGCAGTACCCCCCCGAGGGGGCGCAGGACTGTAGCTTTCTTT
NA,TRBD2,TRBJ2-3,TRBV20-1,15,CSASGTSGGMNTQYF,TGCAGTGCTAGTGGTACTAGCGGGGGAATGAATACGCAGTATTTT
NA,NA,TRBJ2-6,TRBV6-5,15,CASSYGASGANVLTF,TGTGCCAGCAGTTACGGAGCCTCTGGGGCCAACGTCCTGACTTTC
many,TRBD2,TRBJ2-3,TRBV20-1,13,CSALAGAPDTQYF,TGCAGCGCTCTAGCGGGAGCCCCAGATACGCAGTATTTT
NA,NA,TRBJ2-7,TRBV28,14,CASSLGREVNEQYF,TGTGCCAGCAGTTTAGGCCGGGAAGTCAACGAGCAGTACTTC
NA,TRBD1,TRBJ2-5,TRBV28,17,CASSSTLSGTGGWAQYF,TGTGCCAGCAGCAGTACGCTCTCAGGGACAGGGGGTTGGGCCCAGTACTTC
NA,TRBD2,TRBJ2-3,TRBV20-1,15,CSAREGAGDTDTQYF,TGCAGTGCTAGAGAGGGAGCGGGAGACACAGATACGCAGTATTTT
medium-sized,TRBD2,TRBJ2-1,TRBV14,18,CASSLHGGEGRGYNEQFF,TGTGCCAGCAGCCTACACGGAGGGGAGGGTCGGGGCTACAATGAGCAGTTCTTC